The 2 T cell receptor beta chains below come from one sample, sequenced in a study of Graves' ophthalmopathy and Graves' hyperthyroidism. Amplification of TCR beta CDR3 regions used RNA transcripts. HTBI primers served in a first-round RT-PCR, which a second-round multiplex PCR followed. TCRdb reanalysed the multiplex PCR reads using MiXCR and keeps one entry per CDR3 protein. The sample records 450,000 or so distinct CDR3 sequences, roughly 14% being singletons. Source material: blood. The receptors originated from a woman between 25 and 40 years old with Graves' ophthalmopathy.

This clonotype occurred many times. This chain connects TRBV10-3 to TRBJ1-2, with D tentatively TRBD1 (5 bases). This CDR3 contains 15 residues. Germline lookup yields CDR1 ENHRY and CDR2 SYGVKD. V lost 0 bases, J lost 4 bases, and 12 bases lay in between. In nucleotides, the CDR3 is TGTGCCATCAGTGAGTCAGGGCAGGGAGTCTATGGCTACACCTTC. As protein: CAISESGQGVYGYTF.

This clonotype was observed at least ten times. The chain joins TRBV30 to TRBJ2-7; D is perhaps TRBD1 (6 bases). Deletions cut 4 bases from V and 2 bases from J, with 9 bases between. CDR3 size: 12 residues. Germline V CDR1 and CDR2: GTSNPN, SVGIG (reference sequence). Here the CDR3 reads CAWTDSTYEQYF. The CDR3 coding sequence is TGTGCCTGGACGGACAGTACCTACGAGCAGTACTTC.